The 32 T cell receptor beta chains reported below all come from one sample, sequenced in a study of cytomegalovirus exposure and HLA in healthy donors. Vbeta (60) and Jbeta (13) primers were used in the PCR. Data came from immunoSEQ multiplex PCR; TCRdb stores just in-frame clones and leaves some out. The sample gives 95,000 or so clones, approximately 80% of which show up once; 4.5% to 6% is in the top ten. The sequenced sample was PBMCs. These receptors came from a woman aged 40 to 50 in good health and CMV-seronegative.

This clone appeared a single time. The chain links TRBV9 to TRBJ2-3, with a tentative D call TRBD2 (6 bases). The V end was cut by 0 bases, the J end by 3 bases, with 8 bases between. Per germline, CDR1 SGDLS and CDR2 YYNGEE. This CDR3 spans 14 amino acids. The CDR3 coding sequence is TGTGCCAGCAGCGTAGAGACTAGGACAGATACGCAGTATTTT. Translated: CASSVETRTDTQYF.

This clone was seen only once. V is TRBV5-6 and J is TRBJ2-2; D perhaps matches TRBD2 (6 bases). Germline CDR1 reads SGHDT; CDR2 reads YYEEEE. With 9 bases removed from V and 8 bases from J, the gap between germline ends came to 17 bases. The CDR3 sequence is 13 residues long. Written as DNA, the CDR3 is TGTGCCACCGGGAGCCCTCTGGGGGGGGAGCTGTTTTTT. It codes for CATGSPLGGELFF.

The chain uses TRBV19 and TRBJ2-7; tentatively, D is TRBD2 (5 bases). Trimming removed 3 bases at V and 2 bases at J, with 8 bases between. From germline, CDR1 is LNHDA and CDR2 SQIVND (reference sequence). The CDR3 has 13 residues. The CDR3 loop is CASSIREAYEQYF. CDR3 sequence (DNA): TGTGCCAGTAGTATCCGGGAAGCCTACGAGCAGTACTTC.

The chain recombines TRBV4-1 with TRBJ2-7, with D possibly matching TRBD1 (5 bases). CDR1 is MGHRA and CDR2 is YSYEKL in the germline V gene. V dropped 3 bases and J dropped 0 bases, with 15 bases sitting between them. This CDR3 region has 16 residues. CDR3 in DNA: TGCGCCAGCAGCCACCCGTGGGGCGACCACTCCTACGAGCAGTACTTC. This sequence encodes CASSHPWGDHSYEQYF.

The gene calls are TRBV29-1 and TRBJ2-3; 7 nucleotides match TRBD1. After removal of 6 bases from V and 7 bases from J, the junction contained 7 bases not matched to a gene. The CDR3 loop spans 12 amino acids. Germline values: CDR1 SQVTM, CDR2 ANQGSEA. CDR3 nucleotides: TGCAGCGTGCCGACAGGGTCAAATACGCAGTATTTT. This codes for CSVPTGSNTQYF.

The J gene is TRBJ1-2, the V gene TRBV9; a possible D gene is TRBD1 (6 bases). Between the trimmed V and J ends, which lost 0 bases and 8 bases, there was a span of 17 bases. The CDR3 is made up of 15 amino acids. Looked up from germline, CDR1 is SGDLS and CDR2 is YYNGEE. The CDR3 reads CASSVDREPAHGYTF. The CDR3 nucleotides read TGTGCCAGCAGCGTAGACAGGGAGCCTGCCCACGGCTACACCTTC. The whole variable domain, filled in from reference TRBV9 and TRBJ1-2, reads DSGVTQTPKHLITATGQRVTLRCSPRSGDLSVYWYQQSLDQGLQFLIQYYNGEERAKGNILERFSAQQFPDLHSELNLSSLELGDSALYFCASSVDREPAHGYTFGSGTRLTVV.

This rearrangement joins TRBV7-3 to TRBJ2-1; D might be TRBD2 (6 bases). This CDR3 has 16 residues. Trimming took off 9 bases at V and 6 bases at J, with 24 bases between the two ends. The germline gives CDR1 SGHTA, CDR2 FQGTGA. CDR3 sequence (DNA): TGTGCCAGTGGGAGCGGTGGAGGGATTTATGGCAATGAGCAGTTCTTC. Its protein product is CASGSGGGIYGNEQFF.

V gene TRBV27 combines with J gene TRBJ2-7, with a tentative D call TRBD2 (6 bases). CDR3 length: 17 amino acids. The V end was cut by 3 bases, the J end by 1 base, with 19 bases between. CDR1 MNHEY and CDR2 SMNVEV come from the germline V gene (reference sequence). CDR3 nucleotide sequence: TGTGCCAGCAGTTTTCTCGGGAGCAGGGAGTGGTCCTACGAGCAGTACTTC. This gives the protein CASSFLGSREWSYEQYF.

To note about this clone: Additional DNA sequences in this sample encode the identical CDR3. The chain combines TRBV7-9 with TRBJ1-5; D may be TRBD1 (6 bases). The CDR3 is 14 residues long. V was trimmed by 5 bases and J by 8 bases, leaving 16 bases between them. Germline V gene lookup returns CDR1 SEHNR and CDR2 FQNEAQ (reference sequence). CDR3 protein: CASSLMGAREPQHF. The CDR3 coding sequence is TGTGCCAGCAGCCTAATGGGGGCGAGGGAGCCCCAGCATTTT.

The chain couples TRBV2 to TRBJ1-1, with 8 positions matching TRBD1. CDR1 is SNHLY and CDR2 is FYNNEI in the germline V gene. V lost 6 bases to trimming and J lost 1 base; unmatched junction nucleotides: 7. CDR3 length: 15 residues. In DNA, the CDR3 is TGTGCCAGCAGCCTGTTAGGACAGGGGAACACTGAAGCTTTCTTT. This translates into CASSLLGQGNTEAFF.

In this sample, this clone turned up a few times. The CDR3 nucleotides are TGCGCCAGCAGCTTGGACGGACAGAGCTCCTACGAGCAGTACTTC. Protein: CASSLDGQSSYEQYF. This sequence joins TRBV5-1 and TRBJ2-7; D possibly corresponds to TRBD1 (6 bases). Germline CDR1 SGHRS, CDR2 YFSETQ. Trimming shortened V by 0 bases and J by 0 bases, and 10 bases separated the two germline ends. The length of the CDR3 is 15 residues.

This rearrangement joins TRBV7-9 to TRBJ2-7; 7 bases agree with TRBD1. V lost 5 bases to trimming and J lost 2 bases; unmatched junction nucleotides: 3. The CDR3 runs 13 residues. Per the germline V gene, CDR1 is SEHNR and CDR2 is FQNEAQ (reference sequence). CDR3: CASSADRAYEQYF. The CDR3 bases are TGTGCCAGCAGCGCAGACAGGGCCTACGAGCAGTACTTC.

The V and J genes are TRBV7-9 and TRBJ1-1, with D possibly being TRBD1 (6 bases). The CDR3 runs 14 residues. With 5 bases removed from V and 4 bases from J, the gap between germline ends came to 14 bases. Germline V gene data show CDR1 as SEHNR and CDR2 as FQNEAQ (reference sequence). The chain's CDR3 is CASSPQGWGTEAFF. In nucleotides, the CDR3 is TGTGCCAGCAGCCCACAGGGTTGGGGCACTGAAGCTTTCTTT.

This chain links TRBV19 with TRBJ1-2, with 8 bases that match TRBD1. Trimming took 6 bases from V and 0 from J; bases not matched to a gene: 3. This CDR3 has 14 residues. Germline CDR1 and CDR2: LNHDA and SQIVND (reference sequence). The CDR3 sequence is CASRTGVSNYGYTF. DNA for the CDR3: TGTGCCAGTAGGACAGGGGTATCTAACTATGGCTACACCTTC.

The chain uses TRBV7-3 and TRBJ1-5, with D unresolved. Trimming took 0 bases from V and 4 from J, leaving 4 bases between them. The CDR3 is 13 residues long. In germline, CDR1 is SGHTA, CDR2 FQGTGA. The CDR3 nucleotides are TGTGCCAGCAGCTTAACCCGTAATCAGCCCCAGCATTTT. This translates into CASSLTRNQPQHF.

This chain joins TRBV11-2 and TRBJ1-1, with D unresolved. The CDR3 covers 16 residues. CDR1 and CDR2 from the germline V gene are SGHAT and FQNNGV. V shed 3 bases and J shed 1 base, with 15 bases lying between them. The CDR3: CASSFNFMLPNTEAFF. The CDR3 DNA sequence: TGTGCCAGCAGCTTTAACTTTATGTTGCCGAACACTGAAGCTTTCTTT.

The rearrangement uses TRBV6-5 and TRBJ1-5; 7 bases agree with TRBD1. The CDR3 has 13 amino acids. V shed 5 bases and J 5 bases; nucleotides not matched to a gene: 3. The germline V gene encodes CDR1 MNHEY and CDR2 SVGAGI. CDR3 loop: CASSPGTDQPQHF. The CDR3 DNA is TGTGCCAGCAGTCCCGGGACAGATCAGCCCCAGCATTTT.

This clone was observed once. The rearrangement links TRBV6-1 to TRBJ2-2; 10 bases line up with TRBD2. Trimming cost V 4 bases and J 0 bases; bases outside gene matches: 8. Germline CDR1 and CDR2: MNHNS and SASEGT. CDR3 length equals 18 residues. CDR3: CASSAKASGGSNTGELFF. The CDR3 nucleotides are TGTGCCAGCAGTGCTAAGGCTAGCGGGGGATCGAACACCGGGGAGCTGTTTTTT.

This clone has only one observation. The chain combines TRBV4-2 with TRBJ1-4; D is ambiguous. This CDR3 contains 15 residues. With 0 bases removed from V and 5 bases from J, the gap between germline ends came to 10 bases. Germline V gene data show CDR1 as LGHNA and CDR2 as YNFKEQ. CDR3 bases: TGTGCCAGCAGCCAAGATCTAGCGGGGAATGAAAAACTGTTTTTT. This codes for CASSQDLAGNEKLFF.

This clone was seen just once. This rearrangement joins TRBV6-1 to TRBJ1-5; a weak D match, TRBD1 (6 bases). Trimming shortened V by 10 bases and J by 7 bases, and 17 bases separated the two germline ends. The CDR3 has 13 residues. Germline V gene lookup returns CDR1 MNHNS and CDR2 SASEGT. The DNA for the CDR3 is TGTGCCACCCGAGGGGGTTTCGAGCAGCCCCAGCATTTT. As protein: CATRGGFEQPQHF.

V and J are TRBV6-1 and TRBJ1-1; the match to TRBD1 covers 8 bases. After removal of 5 bases from V and 3 bases from J, the junction contained 2 bases not matched to a gene. This CDR3 contains 13 residues. CDR1 is MNHNS, CDR2 SASEGT, per germline. The CDR3 nucleotides are TGTGCCAGCAGTCGACAGGGGTACACTGAAGCTTTCTTT. It is translated as CASSRQGYTEAFF.

The V and J genes are TRBV19 and TRBJ2-3, with unresolved D. V was pared by 4 bases and J by 5 bases, with 7 bases between. Per germline, CDR1 LNHDA and CDR2 SQIVND (reference sequence). CDR3 size: 12 residues. DNA of the CDR3: TGTGCCAGTAGTACGTCAGGAGATACGCAGTATTTT. Its protein product is CASSTSGDTQYF.

This clone was seen a single time. The V and J genes are TRBV7-9 and TRBJ2-1, with TRBD1 as a possible D gene (5 bases). Between the trimmed V and J ends, which lost 5 bases and 7 bases, there was a span of 9 bases. Germline V gene data show CDR1 as SEHNR and CDR2 as FQNEAQ (reference sequence). This CDR3 has 12 amino acids. The CDR3 DNA is TGTGCCAGCAGCAGTAGGGGAAATGAGCAGTTCTTC. This codes for CASSSRGNEQFF.

The chain uses TRBV15 and TRBJ1-2; 8 bases fit TRBD1. The CDR3 covers 13 residues. The J segment lost 4 bases and the V segment lost 6 bases, leaving 4 bases of the junction unmatched. Germline values: CDR1 LNHNV, CDR2 YYDKDF (reference sequence). CDR3 region: CATRSGGGYGYTF. CDR3 DNA sequence: TGTGCCACCAGATCAGGGGGCGGCTATGGCTACACCTTC.

The rearrangement joins TRBV29-1 to TRBJ1-1; 8 nucleotides line up with TRBD1. Germline CDR1 is SQVTM and CDR2 is ANQGSEA. The CDR3 has 13 amino acids. Trimming removed 7 bases from V and 1 base from J; junction bases left unmatched: 5. The CDR3 DNA follows: TGCAGCGCCCGGACAGGGCGGAACACTGAAGCTTTCTTT. It yields the protein CSARTGRNTEAFF.

The table lists this clone with a count of one. This chain uses TRBV21-1 with TRBJ1-1; TRBD1, the table's D call, was not compared with the DNA. TRBV21-1 is labeled a pseudogene. The CDR3 loop spans 17 amino acids. The CDR3 sequence is CASSPRPRMGANTEAFF. The DNA of the CDR3 is TGTGCCAGCAGCCCCCGACCCAGGATGGGTGCGAACACTGAAGCTTTCTTT.

The chain couples TRBV29-1 to TRBJ2-7; 9 bases are a match to TRBD2. The germline V gene encodes CDR1 SQVTM and CDR2 ANQGSEA. The CDR3 has 13 residues. J was trimmed by 3 bases and V by 6 bases; bases with no gene match: 6. CDR3 amino acids: CSVAAGGNYEQYF. CDR3 nucleotides: TGCAGCGTCGCAGCGGGGGGCAACTACGAGCAGTACTTC.

V gene TRBV13 combines with J gene TRBJ1-2, with TRBD1 matching 8 bases. This CDR3 has 16 amino acids. Trimming at V came to 6 bases and at J to 7 bases, leaving 16 bases not matched to a gene. Germline CDR1 is PRHDT and CDR2 is FYEKMQ (reference sequence). In DNA form, the CDR3 reads TGTGCCAGCAGGGAAGAGACAGGGGTCGGTGCCACTGGCTACACCTTC. It is translated as CASREETGVGATGYTF.

About this clone: The same CDR3 can be traced to other DNA sequences in this sample. This rearrangement joins TRBV5-1 to TRBJ1-6; D gene unclear. Germline-derived CDR1 and CDR2 are SGHRS and YFSETQ. The CDR3 loop spans 14 amino acids. V was pared by 0 bases and J by 6 bases, with 7 bases between. Here the CDR3 DNA reads TGCGCCAGCAGCTTGGGACAAGGTAATTCACCCCTCCACTTT. Translation: CASSLGQGNSPLHF. Full variable domain (outside the CDR3, taken from reference TRBV5-1 and TRBJ1-6): KAGVTQTPRYLIKTRGQQVTLSCSPISGHRSVSWYQQTPGQGLQFLFEYFSETQRNKGNFPGRFSGRQFSNSRSEMNVSTLELGDSALYLCASSLGQGNSPLHFGNGTRLTVT.

The genes are TRBV5-1 and TRBJ2-1, with 14 nucleotides matching TRBD2. This CDR3 comprises 18 residues. V gave up 4 bases and J gave up 9 bases; unmatched junction bases: 15. The germline gives CDR1 SGHRS, CDR2 YFSETQ. CDR3 DNA sequence: TGCGCCAGCAGCAACCATTATTCGACTAGCGGGGGGGCAAGTGAGCAGTTCTTC. Translation gives CASSNHYSTSGGASEQFF.

The chain couples TRBV5-1 to TRBJ2-1; tentatively, D is TRBD2 (6 bases). This CDR3 has 14 amino acids. CDR1 is SGHRS and CDR2 is YFSETQ in the germline V gene. V lost 4 bases to trimming and J lost 6 bases, with 14 bases between them. Here the CDR3 DNA reads TGCGCCAGCAGCGGCGGCGGGGCCCCCAATGAGCAGTTCTTC. It codes for CASSGGGAPNEQFF.

The sample holds one count of this clone. This rearrangement joins TRBV7-6 to TRBJ1-5; D may be TRBD1 (5 bases). The CDR3 length is 14 residues. Trimming removed 2 bases at V and 8 bases at J, with 13 bases between. CDR1 is SGHVS, CDR2 FNYEAQ, per germline. CDR3 sequence: CASSLLGAAEPQHF. CDR3 nucleotide sequence: TGTGCCAGCAGCTTACTAGGGGCCGCAGAGCCCCAGCATTTT.